This is a list of T cell receptor beta chains from one sample in a study of T cell repertoires in ileal Crohn's disease. The protocol was immunoSEQ multiplex PCR, while the TCRdb copy is restricted to in-frame clones and leaves out a portion. The sample records 9,000 to 13,000 clones, around 90% being singletons. Material for sequencing was ileal tissue. The receptors come from an adult with Crohn's disease. The CDR3 runs from the conserved cysteine through the conserved F or W. Fields, in order: V gene, J gene, D gene, CDR3 DNA, CDR3 protein. A D gene is named only where the DNA matches it firmly.

>TRBV9|TRBJ1-1|TRBD1
TGTGCCAGCAGCGAGCAGCCGGGACAGGGGATACCTGAAGCTTTCTTT
CASSEQPGQGIPEAFF
>TRBV5-1|TRBJ1-1|TRBD1
TGCGCCAGCAGCTCCCAGGGGAGGGGGCGGAACACTGAAGCTTTCTTT
CASSSQGRGRNTEAFF
>TRBV30|TRBJ1-1|-
TGTTATACCCAGAAGGTCGGGGCCCAGAACACTGAAGCTTTCTTT
CYTQKVGAQNTEAFF
>TRBV18|TRBJ2-2|-
TGTGCCAGCTCTCCCACGAGCAATTCCGGGGAGCTGTTTTTT
CASSPTSNSGELFF
>TRBV25-1|TRBJ2-5|TRBD2
TGTGCCAGCACACTAGCGGGGACGGAGACCCAGTACTTC
CASTLAGTETQYF
>TRBV10-2|TRBJ1-2|TRBD1
TGCGCCAGCAGACCAGAGGGGGACAGGGGCTACACCTTC
CASRPEGDRGYTF
>TRBV5-1|TRBJ2-1|-
TGCGCCAGCAGCTTGGGACTAGGAAACGTCGGGCATGAGCAGTTCTTC
CASSLGLGNVGHEQFF
>TRBV19|TRBJ2-1|-
TGTGCCAGTAGGAGGGACCTCACCGCACATGAGCAGTTCTTC
CASRRDLTAHEQFF
>TRBV7-2|TRBJ1-2|-
TGTGCCAGCAGCTTAGCCCGGCCAGGGCAGAATGGCTACACCTTC
CASSLARPGQNGYTF
>TRBV12-2|TRBJ2-5|-
TGTGCAAGTCGCTTAGCGGGTTGGACTAGCCGACCCTACCAAGAGACCCAGTACTTC
CASRLAGWTSRPYQETQYF
>TRBV18|TRBJ2-2|-
TGTGCCAGCTCTCCCATGGCGGACACCGGGGAGCTGTTTTTT
CASSPMADTGELFF
>TRBV30|TRBJ1-4|TRBD1
TGTGCCTGGGGGATCGACAGACAGGGGCGGCCTGAAAAACTGTTTTTT
CAWGIDRQGRPEKLFF
>TRBV7-9|TRBJ2-5|-
TGTGCCAGCAGCTTAACAGGGAGGGAAGAGACCCAGTACTTC
CASSLTGREETQYF
>TRBV7-9|TRBJ2-2|-
TGTGCCAGCAGCCCGTCCTGGGATTCGAACACCGGGGAGCTGTTTTTT
CASSPSWDSNTGELFF
>TRBV4-1|TRBJ1-1|TRBD1
TGCGCCAGCAGCCAAGTAGGGACAGAGAACACTGAAGCTTTCTTT
CASSQVGTENTEAFF
>TRBV2|TRBJ1-2|-
TGTGCCAGCTCCCAGGACAGCTATGGCTACACCTTC
CASSQDSYGYTF